This T cell receptor beta chain derives from a study of blood T cell repertoires in COVID-19. Whole-study context: PBMCs, B-cell-depleted T cells, or T cells provided the cDNA or gDNA that made up the material.

Recruitment covered about 26 US areas and drew participants whose ages spanned about 18 to 100 years. Recovered status applied to Cohort 3 donors who had two consecutive negative PCRs. It also applied to those with clearance or with symptom resolution. Trimming at V came to 0 bases and at J to 2 bases, leaving 7 bases not matched to a gene. Germline loops: CDR1 SGDLS, CDR2 YYNGEE. This CDR3 is 16 amino acids long. As processed by the authors: Estimates of nucleated cell counts were drawn from the amplification of reference gene primers. Clones were sequenced by immunoSEQ multiplex PCR, and TCRdb holds only the in-frame ones, with some missing. For V, J and clone size, that table is used; D and trimming come from the DNA. Of 150,000 to 200,000 clones detected, 80% appear once; the ten largest clones hold 4.5% to 7.5%.

The V gene is TRBV9, the J gene TRBJ2-7; TRBD2 aligns across 8 bases. Sequencing was performed on PBMCs or T cells enriched from blood (not recorded which). The source is a man aged 35 to 55 who had recovered from COVID-19. This CDR3 reads CASSVGTGTRAYEQYF. CDR3 DNA sequence: TGTGCCAGCAGCGTAGGGACCGGGACTAGGGCCTACGAGCAGTACTTC. Complete variable domain (other parts from reference TRBV9 and TRBJ2-7): DSGVTQTPKHLITATGQRVTLRCSPRSGDLSVYWYQQSLDQGLQFLIQYYNGEERAKGNILERFSAQQFPDLHSELNLSSLELGDSALYFCASSVGTGTRAYEQYFGPGTRLTVT.